This T cell receptor (beta chain) comes out of a study of blood T cell repertoires in COVID-19. Study information: Donors in the United States, Italy and Spain gave samples during acute or convalescent COVID-19.

Assay used: immunoSEQ multiplex PCR; TCRdb lists only in-frame clones, some missing. The table has around 300,000 clones, around 89% seen once; the top ten hold about 2.2%. Participants spanned ages about 18 to 89 years and resided in about 25 US areas. Participants were placed into cohorts based on the clinical history they reported. The sequenced sample consisted of PBMCs or T cells enriched from blood (not recorded which). This TCR came from a woman between 18 and 30 years old who had recovered from COVID-19.

The CDR3 protein is CASSFSGQGQETQYF. Here the CDR3 DNA reads TGTGCCAGCAGTTTTTCGGGACAGGGCCAAGAGACCCAGTACTTC. The chain links TRBV27 to TRBJ2-5, with 9 bases fitting TRBD1. Germline values: CDR1 MNHEY, CDR2 SMNVEV (reference sequence). The CDR3 length is 15 residues. J gave up 1 base and V 3 bases, and 3 bases lay outside the gene matches.